Given below is one T cell receptor (beta chain) in context. This sample was included in a study of blood T cell repertoires in COVID-19. Overall study: Acute and convalescent COVID-19 samples came from the United States, Italy and Spain. T cells, B-cell-depleted T cells, or PBMCs supplied cDNA or gDNA.

Germline V gives CDR1 MDHEN, CDR2 SYDVKM. The V end was cut by 5 bases, the J end by 5 bases, with 24 bases between. This CDR3 spans 17 amino acids. Profiled with immunoSEQ multiplex PCR; TCRdb holds only in-frame clones, not every one. The table lists about 490,000 clones, 75% to 90% of them singletons. The chain employs TRBV28 and TRBJ1-1; D might be TRBD1 (5 bases). The sequence derives from a human donor in a cohort sampled during active COVID-19. Sequencing input: peripheral blood. CDR3 nucleotides: TGTGCCAGCAGTGCCACCCAGGGTTCAGGCTTCCGGACTGAAGCTTTCTTT. It is translated as CASSATQGSGFRTEAFF.